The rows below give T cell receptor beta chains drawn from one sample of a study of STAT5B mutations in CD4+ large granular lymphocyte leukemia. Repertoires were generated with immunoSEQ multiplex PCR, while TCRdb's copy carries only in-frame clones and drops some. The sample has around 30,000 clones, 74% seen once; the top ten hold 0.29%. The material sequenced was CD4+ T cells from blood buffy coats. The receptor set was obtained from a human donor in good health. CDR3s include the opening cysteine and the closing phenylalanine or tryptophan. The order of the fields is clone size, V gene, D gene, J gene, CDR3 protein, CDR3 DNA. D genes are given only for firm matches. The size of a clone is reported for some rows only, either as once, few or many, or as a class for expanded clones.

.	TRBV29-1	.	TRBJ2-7	CSATESSYEQYF	TGCAGCGCGACAGAATCCTCCTACGAGCAGTACTTC
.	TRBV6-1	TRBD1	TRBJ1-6	CASSRGINNSPLHF	TGTGCCAGCAGCAGGGGGATAAATAATTCACCCCTCCACTTT
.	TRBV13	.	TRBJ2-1	CASSRTPFNNEQFF	TGTGCCAGCAGCCGCACCCCATTCAACAATGAGCAGTTCTTC
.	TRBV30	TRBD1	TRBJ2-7	CAWSVGTGWLEQYF	TGTGCCTGGAGTGTTGGGACAGGGTGGTTGGAGCAGTACTTC
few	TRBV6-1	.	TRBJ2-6	CASSEARGSGANVLTF	TGTGCCAGCAGTGAAGCGCGGGGATCTGGGGCCAACGTCCTGACTTTC
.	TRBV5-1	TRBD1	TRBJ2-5	CASSPGQGVEETQYF	TGCGCCAGCAGCCCGGGACAGGGGGTGGAAGAGACCCAGTACTTC
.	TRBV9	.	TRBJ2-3	CASSVDTNTQYF	TGTGCCAGCAGCGTCGACACTAATACGCAGTATTTT
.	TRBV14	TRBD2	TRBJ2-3	CASSLLAGGPHTQYF	TGTGCCAGCAGCCTACTAGCGGGAGGGCCTCATACGCAGTATTTT
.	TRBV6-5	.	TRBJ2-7	CASSYGPRAYEQYF	TGTGCCAGCAGTTACGGCCCTAGAGCCTACGAGCAGTACTTC
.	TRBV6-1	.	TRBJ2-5	CASSENLQGQETQYF	TGTGCCAGCAGTGAAAACTTACAGGGCCAAGAGACCCAGTACTTC
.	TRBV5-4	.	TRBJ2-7	CASSSQGRTYEQYF	TGTGCCAGCAGCTCACAGGGTCGGACCTACGAGCAGTACTTC
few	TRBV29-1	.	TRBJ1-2	CSVEGAQGYTF	TGCAGCGTTGAGGGGGCGCAGGGCTACACCTTC
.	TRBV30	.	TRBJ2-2	CAWSVDSTGELFF	TGTGCCTGGAGTGTGGACTCCACCGGGGAGCTGTTTTTT
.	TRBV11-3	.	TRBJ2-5	CASSLTWGQETQYF	TGTGCCAGCAGCCTTACGTGGGGCCAAGAGACCCAGTACTTC
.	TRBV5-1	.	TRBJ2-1	CASSGFGRSSYNEQFF	TGCGCCAGCAGCGGGTTTGGCCGGAGCTCCTACAATGAGCAGTTCTTC
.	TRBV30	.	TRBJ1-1	CAWTARASEAFF	TGTGCCTGGACAGCTCGGGCCTCTGAAGCTTTCTTT
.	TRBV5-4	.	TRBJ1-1	CASSLGVIRDNTEAFF	TGTGCCAGCAGCTTGGGAGTCATCAGGGATAACACTGAAGCTTTCTTT